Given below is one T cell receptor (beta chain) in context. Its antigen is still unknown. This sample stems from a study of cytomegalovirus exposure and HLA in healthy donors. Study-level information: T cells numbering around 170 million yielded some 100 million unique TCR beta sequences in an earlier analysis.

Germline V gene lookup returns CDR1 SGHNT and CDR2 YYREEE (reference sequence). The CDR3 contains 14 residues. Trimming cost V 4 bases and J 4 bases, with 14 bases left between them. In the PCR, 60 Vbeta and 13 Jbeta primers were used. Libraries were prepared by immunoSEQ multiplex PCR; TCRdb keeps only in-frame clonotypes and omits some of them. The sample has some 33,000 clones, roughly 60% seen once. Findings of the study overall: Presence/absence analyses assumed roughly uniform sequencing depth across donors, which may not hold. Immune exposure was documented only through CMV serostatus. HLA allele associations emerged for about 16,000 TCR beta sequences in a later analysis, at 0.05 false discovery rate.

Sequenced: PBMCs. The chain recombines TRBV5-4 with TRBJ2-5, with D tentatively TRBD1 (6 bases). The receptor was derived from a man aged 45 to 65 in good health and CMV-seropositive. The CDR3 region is CASSSYRDRETQYF. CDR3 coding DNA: TGTGCCAGCAGCAGTTACAGGGATCGAGAGACCCAGTACTTC.